The 25 T cell receptor beta chains listed next were all sequenced from one sample in a study of T cells in Graves' hyperthyroidism and ophthalmopathy. RNA transcripts yielded amplified TCR beta CDR3 regions. The HTBI set primed first-round TCR CDR3 RT-PCR. MiXCR, applied by TCRdb to the multiplex PCR reads, yields one record per CDR3 protein. The sample contains fewer than 400,000 distinct CDR3 sequences, 16% of which appear only once. Sequences were obtained from blood. These receptors were obtained from a man aged 30-40 years with Graves' hyperthyroidism.

The gene calls are TRBV6-1 and TRBJ2-3, with D unresolved. Trimming left V 6 bases short and J 2 bases short, with 6 bases between. Germline-derived CDR1 and CDR2 are MNHNS and SASEGT. This CDR3 spans 12 amino acids. CDR3 sequence (DNA): TGTGCCAGCAGAGCTAACACAGATACGCAGTATTTT. Translated, it gives CASRANTDTQYF.

This clonotype has ten or more counts. The V gene is TRBV2, the J gene TRBJ2-2; 9 bases fit TRBD2. J gave up 2 bases and V 6 bases, and 4 bases lay outside the gene matches. CDR1 and CDR2 from the germline V gene are SNHLY and FYNNEI. The CDR3 is 15 residues long. The CDR3 region has the DNA TGTGCCAGCAGACAACTAGCGGGTAACACCGGGGAGCTGTTTTTT. This gives the protein CASRQLAGNTGELFF.

In this sample, this clonotype turned up many times. The J gene is TRBJ2-5, the V gene TRBV12-3 or TRBV12-4; the D gene is possibly TRBD1 (6 bases). Trimming took off 5 bases at V and 5 bases at J, with 15 bases between the two ends. The CDR3 runs to 14 residues. The CDR3 DNA reads TGTGCCAGCAGTCTCAGGACAGCCGGGGAGACCCAGTACTTC. Amino acids: CASSLRTAGETQYF.

Many counts were recorded for this clonotype. CDR3 in amino acids: CASSSTIGGGYTF. DNA for the CDR3: TGTGCCAGCAGCTCGACGATTGGAGGTGGCTACACCTTC. This chain joins TRBV7-9 and TRBJ1-2; D is ambiguous. CDR1 is SEHNR, CDR2 FQNEAQ, per germline (reference sequence). Trimming took 4 bases from V and 7 from J, leaving 13 bases between them. CDR3 length: 13 amino acids. The full variable domain, its missing parts supplied by reference TRBV7-9 and TRBJ1-2, is DTGVSQNPRHKITKRGQNVTFRCDPISEHNRLYWYRQTLGQGPEFLTYFQNEAQLEKSRLLSDRFSAERPKGSFSTLEIQRTEQGDSAMYLCASSSTIGGGYTFGSGTRLTVV.

This clonotype has a handful of counts. The chain carries TRBV29-1 and TRBJ1-2; no clear D gene. With 7 bases removed from V and 2 bases from J, the gap between germline ends came to 17 bases. CDR1 and CDR2 from the germline V gene are SQVTM and ANQGSEA. This CDR3 is 14 amino acids long. CDR3 sequence: CSATPYSGNYGYTF. As DNA, the CDR3 is TGCAGCGCTACGCCATACAGCGGAAACTATGGCTACACCTTC.

This clonotype has ten or more counts. CDR3 DNA sequence: TGTGCCAGCAGAGGGAGCACCTCCCTTGGGGAGCAGTACTTC. This sequence encodes CASRGSTSLGEQYF. The chain combines TRBV12-3 or TRBV12-4 with TRBJ2-7, with TRBD2 as a possible D gene (5 bases). The CDR3 covers 14 residues. With 6 bases removed from V and 7 bases from J, the gap between germline ends came to 19 bases.

This clonotype was counted only a few times. This chain joins TRBV10-1 and TRBJ1-2; D might be TRBD1 (6 bases). V lost 2 bases and J 7 bases, leaving 11 bases between the germline ends. Germline V gene lookup returns CDR1 WNHNN and CDR2 SYGVQD (reference sequence). There are 13 residues in the CDR3. This CDR3 is CASSEIWTAGYTF. CDR3 in DNA: TGCGCCAGCAGTGAGATTTGGACAGCTGGCTACACCTTC.

This clonotype was counted a few times. The chain couples TRBV19 to TRBJ2-1; D gene uncertain. The V gene lost 6 bases and the J gene lost 5 bases, with 11 bases spanning the gap. There are 13 residues in the CDR3. Germline assignment: CDR1 LNHDA and CDR2 SQIVND (reference sequence). DNA for the CDR3: TGTGCCAGTAGAAAAGGGTCGCACAATGAGCAGTTCTTC. Translating gives CASRKGSHNEQFF.

This clonotype was counted only a few times. The final CDR3 position lacks the conserved phenylalanine or tryptophan, pointing to a likely read error. V and J are TRBV12-3 or TRBV12-4 and TRBJ2-5; D gene unclear. This CDR3 has 13 residues. V lost 2 bases and J 2 bases, leaving 6 bases between the germline ends. CDR3 region: CASSLQQQETQYL. CDR3 sequence (DNA): TGTGCCAGCAGTTTACAACAGCAAGAGACCCAGTACCTC.

The V and J genes are TRBV5-1 and TRBJ1-6; a weak D match, TRBD1 (5 bases). Germline V gives CDR1 SGHRS, CDR2 YFSETQ. The germline V and J ends were trimmed by 5 bases and 5 bases, with 8 bases remaining between them. CDR3 length: 13 amino acids. CDR3 protein: CASRDTDNSPLHF. The CDR3 nucleotides are TGCGCCAGCAGGGACACCGATAATTCACCCCTCCACTTT. Combining the CDR3 with reference TRBV5-1 and TRBJ1-6 gives the whole variable domain KAGVTQTPRYLIKTRGQQVTLSCSPISGHRSVSWYQQTPGQGLQFLFEYFSETQRNKGNFPGRFSGRQFSNSRSEMNVSTLELGDSALYLCASRDTDNSPLHFGNGTRLTVT.

This clonotype was picked up a small number of times. The chain recombines TRBV7-9 with TRBJ1-2; 11 bases map to TRBD1. This CDR3 comprises 15 residues. Germline assignment: CDR1 SEHNR and CDR2 FQNEAQ (reference sequence). J lost 8 bases, V lost 5 bases, and 10 bases had no gene match. The CDR3 DNA sequence: TGTGCCAGCAGCGCCCGGGGACAGGGGGTACGGGGCTACACCTTC. It translates to CASSARGQGVRGYTF.

This clonotype was counted a few times. J is TRBJ2-3 and V is TRBV29-1; TRBD1 matches at 10 bases. Trimming cost V 6 bases and J 4 bases; bases outside gene matches: 7. Germline values: CDR1 SQVTM, CDR2 ANQGSEA. The CDR3 covers 14 residues. The CDR3 coding sequence is TGCAGCGTCCACCGGGACAGGGGCGCAGATACGCAGTATTTT. The encoded protein is CSVHRDRGADTQYF.

This chain joins TRBV27 and TRBJ2-7; 11 bases align to TRBD1. The CDR3 runs to 15 residues. The ends lost 2 bases at V and 6 bases at J; junction bases unmatched: 6. Per germline, CDR1 MNHEY and CDR2 SMNVEV (reference sequence). CDR3 coding DNA: TGTGCCAGCAGTTTAGCCGGGACAGGGGGGGTCGAGCAGTACTTC. Protein: CASSLAGTGGVEQYF.

There are many counts of this clonotype. The CDR3 here is CASSRGLAGGNEQFF. The CDR3 DNA reads TGTGCCAGCAGTAGGGGACTAGCGGGAGGAAATGAGCAGTTCTTC. The J gene is TRBJ2-1, the V gene TRBV6-2 or TRBV6-3; 15 bases are a match to TRBD2. The CDR3 loop spans 15 amino acids. The germline CDR1 and CDR2 sequences are MNHEY and SVGEGT. V was clipped by 5 bases and J by 7 bases; unmatched bases: 3.

There are a few counts of this clonotype. The genes are TRBV25-1 and TRBJ2-2; the D gene is possibly TRBD2 (6 bases). The CDR3 contains 16 residues. Germline CDR1 and CDR2: MGHDK and SYGVNS. The V end was cut by 1 base, the J end by 6 bases, with 15 bases between. CDR3 residues: CASSESIGRGAGELFF. Here the CDR3 DNA reads TGTGCCAGCAGTGAATCCATTGGGCGGGGCGCCGGGGAGCTGTTTTTT.

The table lists this clonotype with a few counts. This chain joins TRBV11-2 and TRBJ2-7, with TRBD2 matching 7 bases. From germline, CDR1 is SGHAT and CDR2 FQNNGV. The CDR3 spans 14 residues. The V gene end was trimmed by 6 bases and the J gene end by 5 bases; junction bases not matched to a gene: 10. CDR3 protein: CASRLWGRAHEQYF. CDR3 DNA sequence: TGTGCCAGCAGGCTATGGGGGAGGGCCCACGAGCAGTACTTC.

The CDR3 sequence is CSVGGTETNEKLFF. In DNA, the CDR3 is TGCAGCGTTGGAGGGACGGAAACTAATGAAAAACTGTTTTTT. This chain links TRBV29-1 with TRBJ1-4, with D tentatively TRBD1 (5 bases). This CDR3 is 14 amino acids long. Deletions cut 4 bases from V and 1 base from J, with 10 bases between. Germline CDR1 and CDR2: SQVTM and ANQGSEA.

The J gene is TRBJ2-1, the V gene TRBV29-1; TRBD1 matches at 8 bases. J gave up 7 bases and V 7 bases, and 12 bases lay outside the gene matches. CDR1 SQVTM and CDR2 ANQGSEA come from the germline V gene. The length of the CDR3 is 14 residues. CDR3 sequence (DNA): TGCAGCGGCCTACAGGGGGTGGGGTGGAATGAGCAGTTCTTC. This codes for CSGLQGVGWNEQFF.

The J gene is TRBJ1-4, the V gene TRBV25-1, with TRBD1 as a possible D gene (6 bases). The CDR3 extends over 14 amino acids. Trimming took 8 bases from V and 6 from J, leaving 16 bases between them. In germline, CDR1 is MGHDK, CDR2 SYGVNS. CDR3 sequence reads: CASGLGGGDEKLFF. CDR3 bases: TGTGCCAGCGGGCTCGGTGGGGGCGATGAAAAACTGTTTTTT.

This clonotype was found many times. The CDR3 DNA is TGCGCCAGCAGCAGGACTAGTCTCAATGAGCAGTTCTTC. Translating it yields CASSRTSLNEQFF. The genes are TRBV5-1 and TRBJ2-1, with 7 bases matching TRBD2. The CDR3 runs 13 residues. V gave up 4 bases and J gave up 6 bases; unmatched junction bases: 4. The germline V gene has CDR1 SGHRS and CDR2 YFSETQ.

This chain connects TRBV9 to TRBJ2-2, with D possibly TRBD1 on 5 matching bases. The CDR3 is 15 residues long. Germline loops: CDR1 SGDLS, CDR2 YYNGEE. Trimming took 0 bases from V and 4 from J, leaving 10 bases between them. CDR3 DNA: TGTGCCAGCAGCGTAGCTGACAGCCTCACCGGGGAGCTGTTTTTT. Translating it yields CASSVADSLTGELFF.

Concerning this clonotype itself: It may be a read error: a sequence one base away is much more abundant. The chain joins TRBV7-2 to TRBJ2-7; D not resolved. V dropped 11 bases and J dropped 3 bases, with 14 bases sitting between them. This CDR3 has 12 residues. In germline, CDR1 is SGHTA, CDR2 FQGNSA. The CDR3 DNA reads as TGTGCCGGCACCGACGTTGACTACGAGCAGTACTTC. It codes for CAGTDVDYEQYF.

The rearrangement joins TRBV20-1 to TRBJ1-2; D not resolved. This CDR3 comprises 12 residues. Germline loops: CDR1 DFQATT, CDR2 SNEGSKA (reference sequence). The V end was cut by 5 bases, the J end by 2 bases, with 9 bases between. The CDR3 reads CSAYLGNYGYTF. In nucleotides, the CDR3 is TGCAGTGCTTACCTAGGGAACTATGGCTACACCTTC.

This clonotype has at least ten counts. This chain connects TRBV2 to TRBJ1-2, with D possibly TRBD1 on 5 matching bases. Germline CDR1 SNHLY, CDR2 FYNNEI. This CDR3 spans 13 amino acids. Trimming took off 11 bases at V and 8 bases at J, with 21 bases between the two ends. The CDR3: CALNPGPERGYTF. The CDR3, as DNA: TGTGCCTTAAATCCGGGACCCGAAAGGGGCTACACCTTC.

The table lists this clonotype with a few counts. J is TRBJ1-5 and V is TRBV28; unclear D gene. V lost 2 bases, J lost 4 bases, and 15 bases lay in between. CDR1 is MDHEN, CDR2 SYDVKM, per germline. This CDR3 region has 16 residues. CDR3 DNA: TGTGCCAGCAGTTTAGACCCCTTCTATCGGAATCAGCCCCAGCATTTT. Translation: CASSLDPFYRNQPQHF.